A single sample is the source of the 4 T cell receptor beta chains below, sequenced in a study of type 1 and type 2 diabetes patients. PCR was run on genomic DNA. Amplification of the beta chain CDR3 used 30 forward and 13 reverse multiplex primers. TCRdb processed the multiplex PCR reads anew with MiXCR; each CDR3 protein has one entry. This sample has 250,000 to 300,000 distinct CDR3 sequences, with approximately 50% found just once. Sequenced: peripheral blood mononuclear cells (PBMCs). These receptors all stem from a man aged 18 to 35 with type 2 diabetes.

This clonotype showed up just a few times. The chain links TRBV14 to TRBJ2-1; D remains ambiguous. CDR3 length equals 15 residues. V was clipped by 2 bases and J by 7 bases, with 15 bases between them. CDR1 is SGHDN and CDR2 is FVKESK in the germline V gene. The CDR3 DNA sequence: TGTGCCAGCAGCCAATCGTGGCCCTCGAGGAATGAGCAGTTCTTC. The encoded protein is CASSQSWPSRNEQFF. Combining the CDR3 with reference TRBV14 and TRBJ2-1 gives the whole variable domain EAGVTQFPSHSVIEKGQTVTLRCDPISGHDNLYWYRRVMGKEIKFLLHFVKESKQDESGMPNNRFLAERTGGTYSTLKVQPAELEDSGVYFCASSQSWPSRNEQFFGPGTRLTVL.

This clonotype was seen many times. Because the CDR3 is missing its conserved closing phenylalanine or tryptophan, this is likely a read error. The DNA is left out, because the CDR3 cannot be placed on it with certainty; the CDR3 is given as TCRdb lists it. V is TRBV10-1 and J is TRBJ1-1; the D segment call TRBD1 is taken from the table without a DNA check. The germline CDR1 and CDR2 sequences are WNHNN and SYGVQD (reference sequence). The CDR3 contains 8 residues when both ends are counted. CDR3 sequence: CASSGGTG.

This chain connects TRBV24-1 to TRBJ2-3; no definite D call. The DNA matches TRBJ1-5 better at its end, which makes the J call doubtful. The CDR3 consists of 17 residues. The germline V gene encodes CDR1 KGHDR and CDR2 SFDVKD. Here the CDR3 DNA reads TGTGCCACCAGTGATTTGCCCACTAGCGGTGACACAGATACGCAGCATTTT. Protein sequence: CATSDLPTSGDTDTQHF.

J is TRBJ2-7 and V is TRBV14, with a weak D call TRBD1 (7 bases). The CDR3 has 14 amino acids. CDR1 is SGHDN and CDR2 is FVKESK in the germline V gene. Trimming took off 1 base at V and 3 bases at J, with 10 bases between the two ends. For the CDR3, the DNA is TGTGCCAGCAGCCAAGGGCGGGACAGCTACGAGCAGTACTTC. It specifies CASSQGRDSYEQYF.